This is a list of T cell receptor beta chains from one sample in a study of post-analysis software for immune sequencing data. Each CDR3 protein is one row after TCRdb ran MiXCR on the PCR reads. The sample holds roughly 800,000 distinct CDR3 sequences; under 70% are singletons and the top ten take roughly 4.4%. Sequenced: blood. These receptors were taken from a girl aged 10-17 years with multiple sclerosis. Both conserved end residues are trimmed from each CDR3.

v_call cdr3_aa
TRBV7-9 ASRSEGNEQF
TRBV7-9 ASSPGDRDYEQY
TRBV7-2 ASSLGVENIQY
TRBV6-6 ASSLLAVEQY
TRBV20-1 SGSGSVGETQY
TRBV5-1 ASSLSRAGKDGELF
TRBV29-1 SVETLTEQY
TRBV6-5 ASSYSRLAGETYEQY
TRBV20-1 SARKAGDYEQY
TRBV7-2 ASSTTGQGIRETQY
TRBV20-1 SAPIGTGGGYGYT